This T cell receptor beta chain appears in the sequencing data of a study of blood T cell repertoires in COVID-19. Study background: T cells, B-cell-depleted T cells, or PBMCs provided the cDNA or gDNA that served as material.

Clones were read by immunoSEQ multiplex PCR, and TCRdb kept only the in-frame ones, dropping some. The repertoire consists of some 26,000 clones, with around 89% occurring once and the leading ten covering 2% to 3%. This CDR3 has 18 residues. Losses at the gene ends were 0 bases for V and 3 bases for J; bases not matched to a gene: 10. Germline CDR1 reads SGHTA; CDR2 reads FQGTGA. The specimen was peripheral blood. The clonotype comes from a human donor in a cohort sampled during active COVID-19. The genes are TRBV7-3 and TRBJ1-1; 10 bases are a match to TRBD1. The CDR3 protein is CASSLTPRDRGSDTEAFF. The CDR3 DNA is TGTGCCAGCAGCTTAACCCCCCGGGACAGGGGTTCGGACACTGAAGCTTTCTTT.